These 17 T cell receptor beta chains were sequenced from one sample in a study of a mutant IDH1 vaccine in newly diagnosed glioma. Time point: week 5, during vaccination. The content of each vaccine dose was 300 ug of mutant IDH1 20-mer peptide, and topical imiquimod accompanied it. Profiling relied on immunoSEQ multiplex PCR, and the TCRdb table lists in-frame clones only, not all of them. This table holds 70,000 to 100,000 clones, 91% found once. No antigen is known for these receptors. This material consisted of PBMCs, taken from a glioma patient whose treatment included an IDH1 peptide vaccine. Receptors were obtained from a woman in her 50s with glioma.

The rearrangement uses TRBV19 and TRBJ2-3, with D possibly matching TRBD2 (7 bases). Germline CDR1 is LNHDA and CDR2 is SQIVND (reference sequence). V lost 5 bases and J lost 5, with 14 bases in between. This CDR3 has 14 residues. The CDR3 sequence: CASSFGGGGDTQYF. The CDR3 DNA is TGTGCCAGTAGTTTTGGGGGAGGGGGAGATACGCAGTATTTT.

This CDR3 is CAWKMGVRHNYGYTF. CDR3 coding DNA: TGTGCCTGGAAAATGGGGGTCAGGCATAACTATGGCTACACCTTC. V and J are TRBV30 and TRBJ1-2; perhaps TRBD1 as D (5 bases). Trimming removed 4 bases from V and 1 base from J, with 16 bases in between. The germline gives CDR1 GTSNPN, CDR2 SVGIG (reference sequence). CDR3 length: 15 amino acids.

The V and J genes are TRBV7-2 and TRBJ2-5; D is unclear. Germline-derived CDR1 and CDR2 are SGHTA and FQGNSA. V lost 5 bases and J 4 bases, leaving 8 bases between the germline ends. The CDR3 is made up of 12 amino acids. The DNA for the CDR3 is TGTGCCAGCAGCCGAACCAGAGAGACCCAGTACTTC. Its protein product is CASSRTRETQYF.

The genes are TRBV10-2 and TRBJ2-7, with 12 positions matching TRBD2. Looked up from germline, CDR1 is WSHSY and CDR2 is SAAADI. The CDR3 covers 15 residues. J was trimmed by 2 bases and V by 4 bases; bases with no gene match: 3. CDR3 in DNA: TGCGCCAGCAGTGTGGGACTAGCGGGCCCCTACGAGCAGTACTTC. Amino acid sequence: CASSVGLAGPYEQYF.

This chain uses TRBV10-2 with TRBJ2-7, with 7 bases matching TRBD1. V dropped 10 bases and J dropped 4; count of bases not matched to a gene: 13. The length of the CDR3 is 14 residues. Germline V gives CDR1 WSHSY, CDR2 SAAADI. The CDR3 spells CATGEGTEIYEQYF. The CDR3 coding sequence is TGCGCCACCGGGGAAGGGACAGAGATTTACGAGCAGTACTTC.

The chain has TRBV6-1 and TRBJ2-5, with D unclear. V shed 5 bases and J shed 2 bases, with 12 bases lying between them. The CDR3 covers 14 residues. The germline CDR1 and CDR2 sequences are MNHNS and SASEGT. CDR3 region: CASSWTPSQETQYF. The CDR3 nucleotides read TGTGCCAGCAGTTGGACCCCGTCGCAAGAGACCCAGTACTTC.

The chain employs TRBV5-1 and TRBJ1-3, with D hard to call. The CDR3 is 14 residues long. The germline gives CDR1 SGHRS, CDR2 YFSETQ. The V gene lost 4 bases and the J gene lost 4 bases, with 12 bases spanning the gap. The CDR3 spells CASSPLSGGNTIYF. The CDR3 region has the DNA TGCGCCAGCAGCCCGTTGTCAGGCGGAAACACCATATATTTT. Together with reference TRBV5-1 and TRBJ1-3, the CDR3 gives the full variable domain: KAGVTQTPRYLIKTRGQQVTLSCSPISGHRSVSWYQQTPGQGLQFLFEYFSETQRNKGNFPGRFSGRQFSNSRSEMNVSTLELGDSALYLCASSPLSGGNTIYFGEGSWLTVV.

The chain carries TRBV6-1 and TRBJ2-7; tentatively, D is TRBD1 (6 bases). V dropped 7 bases and J dropped 0 bases, with 16 bases sitting between them. This CDR3 is built from 15 residues. Germline CDR1 reads MNHNS; CDR2 reads SASEGT. In DNA form, the CDR3 reads TGTGCCAGCATCCGCAGACAGGTCGGCTCCTACGAGCAGTACTTC. This sequence encodes CASIRRQVGSYEQYF.

The chain combines TRBV28 with TRBJ1-3; D unresolved. The length of the CDR3 is 15 residues. CDR1 MDHEN and CDR2 SYDVKM come from the germline V gene. The V gene lost 8 bases and the J gene lost 0 bases, with 14 bases spanning the gap. CDR3 nucleotides: TGTGCCAGCGGTTCAGGATCAAGCTCTGGAAACACCATATATTTT. Amino acid sequence: CASGSGSSSGNTIYF.

The chain recombines TRBV5-1 with TRBJ1-1, with a tentative D call TRBD1 (5 bases). Germline V lookup: CDR1 SGHRS, CDR2 YFSETQ. V was clipped by 0 bases and J by 6 bases, with 15 bases between them. This CDR3 contains 15 residues. The CDR3 sequence: CASSLGMQGTPEAFF. The CDR3, as DNA: TGCGCCAGCAGCTTGGGGATGCAGGGAACCCCTGAAGCTTTCTTT.

The chain links TRBV11-2 to TRBJ2-7, with 8 nucleotides matching TRBD1. Germline trimming cut 2 bases from V and 5 bases from J; bases unmatched to any gene: 5. This CDR3 is 14 amino acids long. CDR1 is SGHAT and CDR2 is FQNNGV in the germline V gene. CDR3 amino acids: CASSLHQGANEQYF. The CDR3 DNA sequence: TGTGCCAGCAGCTTACACCAGGGGGCTAACGAGCAGTACTTC.

This chain joins TRBV5-1 and TRBJ1-1, with D possibly being TRBD1 (6 bases). From germline, CDR1 is SGHRS and CDR2 YFSETQ. Deletions cut 0 bases from V and 4 bases from J, with 13 bases between. This CDR3 is built from 15 residues. The CDR3 bases are TGCGCCAGCAGCTTGGCCCGGGGAGGGGGCACTGAAGCTTTCTTT. It yields the protein CASSLARGGGTEAFF.

This sequence joins TRBV7-9 and TRBJ2-7; D call uncertain. This CDR3 region has 13 residues. In germline, CDR1 is SEHNR, CDR2 FQNEAQ (reference sequence). V gave up 1 base and J gave up 6 bases, with 10 bases separating them. This chain's CDR3 is CASSLGPVGEQYF. In DNA form, the CDR3 reads TGTGCCAGCAGCTTAGGCCCAGTTGGCGAGCAGTACTTC.

This rearrangement joins TRBV11-2 to TRBJ2-1; D remains unclear. The CDR3 has 14 amino acids. Per the germline V gene, CDR1 is SGHAT and CDR2 is FQNNGV. V lost 0 bases to trimming and J lost 5 bases, with 8 bases between them. The CDR3 is CASSLDRQDNEQFF. CDR3 DNA sequence: TGTGCCAGCAGCTTAGATAGGCAGGACAATGAGCAGTTCTTC.

The V gene is TRBV7-9, the J gene TRBJ2-1, with 8 bases identical to TRBD2. The CDR3 is made up of 13 amino acids. Unmatched junction bases numbered 6, after V lost 5 bases and J lost 9 bases. Germline CDR1 and CDR2: SEHNR and FQNEAQ (reference sequence). CDR3 loop: CASSPRGLGEQFF. The DNA of the CDR3 is TGTGCCAGCAGCCCCAGGGGACTAGGTGAGCAGTTCTTC. The variable domain in full, with the rest retrieved from reference TRBV7-9 and TRBJ2-1, is DTGVSQNPRHKITKRGQNVTFRCDPISEHNRLYWYRQTLGQGPEFLTYFQNEAQLEKSRLLSDRFSAERPKGSFSTLEIQRTEQGDSAMYLCASSPRGLGEQFFGPGTRLTVL.

The chain recombines TRBV19 with TRBJ2-1, with 7 bases lining up with TRBD2. Germline CDR1 and CDR2: LNHDA and SQIVND (reference sequence). CDR3 length: 14 amino acids. V trimming: 3 bases; J trimming: 10 bases; junction bases outside the gene matches: 9. Here the CDR3 DNA reads TGTGCCAGTAGTATCCAAGATGTACTAGCGGAGCAGTTCTTC. Amino acids: CASSIQDVLAEQFF.

The chain couples TRBV5-1 to TRBJ2-1, with TRBD2 as a possible D gene (5 bases). With 1 base removed from V and 9 bases from J, the gap between germline ends came to 20 bases. The CDR3 is made up of 16 amino acids. CDR1 is SGHRS, CDR2 YFSETQ, per germline. CDR3 DNA sequence: TGCGCCAGCAGCTTGTCCGGCGGGCTGGGGAATGGTGAGCAGTTCTTC. It translates to CASSLSGGLGNGEQFF.